Shown below are 20 T cell receptor beta chains from a single sample sequenced in a study of blood T cells in healthy people across ages. Primed by a sample-barcoded 5' primer and a J-beta primer mix, a second PCR proceeded for 7 to 11 cycles. TCRdb redid the calling of the 5' RACE reads with MiXCR, one entry per CDR3 protein. The sample lists 1.5 million to 2 million distinct CDR3 sequences; 30% to 40% were seen once. Sequencing was done on a sample of blood. The receptors originated from a human donor in good health.

This rearrangement joins TRBV9 to TRBJ1-4; D unresolved. The CDR3 is 15 residues long. CDR1 SGDLS and CDR2 YYNGEE come from the germline V gene. Trimming took 0 bases from V and 8 from J, leaving 14 bases between them. CDR3 coding DNA: TGTGCCAGCAGCGTAGCCGGGTCCCGTGAAGAAAAACTGTTTTTT. Protein sequence: CASSVAGSREEKLFF.

The chain is built from TRBV5-1 and TRBJ1-2, with TRBD1 identical over 7 bases. The CDR3 length is 15 residues. From germline, CDR1 is SGHRS and CDR2 YFSETQ. V shed 4 bases and J 8 bases; nucleotides not matched to a gene: 14. The CDR3 spells CASSLSDRLALGYTF. CDR3 bases: TGCGCCAGCAGCCTCTCGGACAGGCTGGCGTTGGGCTACACCTTC.

This clonotype was seen repeatedly, ten times or more. The chain combines TRBV20-1 with TRBJ1-5, with D possibly TRBD1 on 6 matching bases. V lost 0 bases and J 7 bases, leaving 10 bases between the germline ends. CDR1 is DFQATT and CDR2 is SNEGSKA in the germline V gene (reference sequence). This CDR3 region has 13 residues. CDR3 sequence (DNA): TGCAGTGCTAGAGAAGGGGGTTTGCAGCCCCAGCATTTT. Its protein is CSAREGGLQPQHF.

The V call is TRBV12-3 or TRBV12-4, the J call TRBJ1-2; D unclear. CDR3 length: 14 amino acids. Trimming removed 2 bases at V and 4 bases at J, with 11 bases between. The DNA for the CDR3 is TGTGCCAGCAGTTTATCCGCCAGTATCTATGGCTACACCTTC. Amino acids: CASSLSASIYGYTF.

In this sample, this clonotype turned up once. The V and J genes are TRBV19 and TRBJ1-2; D ambiguous. There are 16 residues in the CDR3. CDR1 is LNHDA and CDR2 is SQIVND in the germline V gene (reference sequence). Trimming took off 4 bases at V and 2 bases at J, with 17 bases between the two ends. CDR3 in DNA: TGTGCCAGTAGTAGAGCCCTTCGGGAGAGGAACTATGGCTACACCTTC. Translation: CASSRALRERNYGYTF.

This chain joins TRBV10-3 and TRBJ2-6; TRBD2 aligns across 7 bases. V lost 8 bases and J lost 2; bases outside the gene matches: 3. Germline CDR1 is ENHRY and CDR2 is SYGVKD. The CDR3 totals 14 residues. DNA of the CDR3: TGTGCCATCCTCCGGGGGGCTGGGGCCAACGTCCTGACTTTC. Its protein is CAILRGAGANVLTF.

The chain has TRBV12-5 and TRBJ2-4; D tentatively reads TRBD1 or TRBD2 (5 bases each). The CDR3 spans 10 residues. Trimming cost V 5 bases and J 13 bases, with 9 bases left between them. Germline CDR1 is LGHNT and CDR2 is FRNRAP. The CDR3 region is CASGRGPQYF. DNA for the CDR3: TGTGCTAGTGGTCGGGGACCGCAGTACTTC.

CDR3 loop: CSASWGALRGAFF. The CDR3 DNA sequence: TGCAGTGCTAGTTGGGGCGCCTTACGGGGAGCTTTCTTT. This sequence joins TRBV20-1 and TRBJ1-1, with a possible D match to TRBD1 (5 bases). Germline loops: CDR1 DFQATT, CDR2 SNEGSKA (reference sequence). The CDR3 is made up of 13 amino acids. V lost 3 bases to trimming and J lost 10 bases, with 18 bases between them.

The chain uses TRBV12-3 or TRBV12-4 and TRBJ1-3; no clear D gene. Trimming pared 6 bases from V and 0 bases from J, leaving 9 bases between. The CDR3 totals 14 residues. This CDR3 is CASSLGPSGNTIYF. The CDR3, as DNA: TGTGCCAGCAGCCTCGGACCCTCTGGAAACACCATATATTTT.

The chain combines TRBV20-1 with TRBJ2-7; 7 bases are a match to TRBD1. The CDR3 is 13 amino acids. CDR1 is DFQATT, CDR2 SNEGSKA, per germline (reference sequence). The junction had 7 bases not matched to a gene; V was cut back by 7 bases and J by 1 base. The CDR3 region is CSGSRTGSYEQYF. As DNA, the CDR3 is TGCAGTGGGTCCCGGACAGGATCCTACGAGCAGTACTTC.

The chain recombines TRBV20-1 with TRBJ1-1; D might be TRBD1 (5 bases). CDR1 is DFQATT and CDR2 is SNEGSKA in the germline V gene (reference sequence). V lost 6 bases and J lost 10, with 21 bases in between. The CDR3 totals 13 residues. CDR3 sequence (DNA): TGCAGTGCCCCCACCCCGGGCAGGGCTAGAGCTTTCTTT. It translates to CSAPTPGRARAFF.

The rearrangement joins TRBV7-2 to TRBJ2-1, with 10 bases lining up with TRBD1. CDR3 length: 16 residues. Germline V CDR1 and CDR2: SGHTA, FQGNSA. The V and J ends lost 5 bases and 6 bases, in that order; junction bases with no gene match: 10. CDR3 coding DNA: TGTGCCAGCAGCCCAGGGACAGGGGAGGCCCGCAATGAGCAGTTCTTC. It is translated as CASSPGTGEARNEQFF. The entire variable domain, with the rest obtained from reference TRBV7-2 and TRBJ2-1, is as follows: GAGVSQSPSNKVTEKGKDVELRCDPISGHTALYWYRQSLGQGLEFLIYFQGNSAPDKSGLPSDRFSAERTGGSVSTLTIQRTQQEDSAVYLCASSPGTGEARNEQFFGPGTRLTVL.

J is TRBJ2-7 and V is TRBV19, with a possible D match to TRBD1 (6 bases). The CDR3 spans 15 residues. The germline gives CDR1 LNHDA, CDR2 SQIVND (reference sequence). The ends were cut back, 5 bases at V and 6 bases at J, with 20 bases in the middle. The CDR3 loop is CASSPVRTVGSEQYF. CDR3 sequence (DNA): TGTGCCAGTAGTCCGGTCCGGACAGTGGGGAGCGAGCAGTACTTC.

This clonotype has just a few counts. The gene calls are TRBV14 and TRBJ2-7; D uncertain. The CDR3 contains 15 residues. Germline CDR1 and CDR2: SGHDN and FVKESK. V was clipped by 0 bases and J by 8 bases, with 17 bases between them. CDR3 sequence reads: CASSQDTETIGQQYF. DNA for the CDR3: TGTGCCAGCAGCCAAGATACGGAAACCATCGGCCAGCAGTACTTC.

This clonotype has only a few counts. The rearrangement links TRBV20-1 to TRBJ2-3; TRBD2 matches at 7 bases. V shed 4 bases and J 5 bases; nucleotides not matched to a gene: 3. CDR3 length: 12 amino acids. CDR1 DFQATT and CDR2 SNEGSKA come from the germline V gene (reference sequence). CDR3 loop: CSATRTRDTQYF. In DNA form, the CDR3 reads TGCAGTGCTACGAGGACTAGAGATACGCAGTATTTT.

This chain uses TRBV4-2 with TRBJ2-5; D is possibly TRBD2 (6 bases). V was shortened by 0 bases and J by 3 bases, with 11 bases between the two germline ends. Germline V gene sequence: CDR1 LGHNA, CDR2 YNFKEQ. The CDR3 sequence is 15 residues long. CDR3 sequence (DNA): TGTGCCAGCAGCCAAGATCGGAGGGTGGAAGAGACCCAGTACTTC. Protein: CASSQDRRVEETQYF.

There are a few counts of this clonotype. V and J are TRBV11-1 and TRBJ2-6; D is ambiguous. Germline assignment: CDR1 SGHAT and CDR2 FQDESV (reference sequence). The CDR3 has 15 amino acids. V gave up 8 bases and J gave up 0 bases, with 11 bases separating them. The CDR3 DNA sequence: TGTGCCAGCGCCGATTCCGTCTCTGGGGCCAACGTCCTGACTTTC. This sequence encodes CASADSVSGANVLTF.

The V call is TRBV4-1, the J call TRBJ2-1; D unclear. This CDR3 has 15 amino acids. Germline V lookup: CDR1 MGHRA, CDR2 YSYEKL. Trimming took off 0 bases at V and 2 bases at J, with 8 bases between the two ends. The CDR3 spells CASSQDPNPYNEQFF. As DNA, the CDR3 is TGCGCCAGCAGCCAAGATCCGAACCCCTACAATGAGCAGTTCTTC.

This clonotype was counted between two and nine times. The rearrangement uses TRBV7-8 and TRBJ2-7; 9 nucleotides match TRBD2. The assigned J gene may be wrong: the sequence end matches TRBJ2-5 better. The CDR3 has 17 residues. CDR1 and CDR2 from the germline V gene are SGHVS and FQNEAQ. The DNA of the CDR3 is TGTGCCAGCAGCTTAGCTCCGGCGGGGGGGAAACGGGAGACCCAGTACTTC. This encodes CASSLAPAGGKRETQYF.

Details on this clonotype: A much larger clonotype is one base distant, so this may be a read error. The V call is TRBV12-3 or TRBV12-4, the J call TRBJ2-7, with D possibly being TRBD1 or TRBD2 (5 bases each). There are 14 residues in the CDR3. The CDR3 loop reads CASSPGWDPYVQYF. The CDR3 bases are TGTGCCAGCAGTCCAGGATGGGACCCCTACGTGCAGTACTTC.